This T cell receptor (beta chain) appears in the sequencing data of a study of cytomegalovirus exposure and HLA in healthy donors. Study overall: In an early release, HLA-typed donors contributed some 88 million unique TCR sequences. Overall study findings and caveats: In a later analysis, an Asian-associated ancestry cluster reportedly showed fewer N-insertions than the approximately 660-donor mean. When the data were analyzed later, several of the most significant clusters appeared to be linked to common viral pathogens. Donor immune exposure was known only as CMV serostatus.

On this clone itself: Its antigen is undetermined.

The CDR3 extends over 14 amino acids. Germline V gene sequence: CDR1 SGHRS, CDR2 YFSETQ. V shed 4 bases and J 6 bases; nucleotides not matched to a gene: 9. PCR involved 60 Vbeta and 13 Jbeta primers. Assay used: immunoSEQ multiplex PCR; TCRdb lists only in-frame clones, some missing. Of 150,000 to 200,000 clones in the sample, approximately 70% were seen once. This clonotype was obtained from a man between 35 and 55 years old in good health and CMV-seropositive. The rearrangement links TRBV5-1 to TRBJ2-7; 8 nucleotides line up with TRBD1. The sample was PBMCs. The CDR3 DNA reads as TGCGCCAGCAGCCCACAGGGGGTTGTTGGCGAGCAGTACTTC. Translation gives CASSPQGVVGEQYF.